This TCR beta chain was captured by sequencing in a study of cytomegalovirus exposure and HLA in healthy donors. At the level of the study: Among over 350 genotyped donors, 80% to 90% fell in the Caucasian-associated ancestry cluster.

In the case of this clone: Its antigen is not known.

The PCR contained 60 Vbeta and 13 Jbeta primers. Repertoires were generated with immunoSEQ multiplex PCR, while TCRdb's copy carries only in-frame clones and drops some. The table lists 150,000 to 200,000 clones, roughly 76% of them singletons. The donors (healthy individuals) were bone marrow donors. The CDR3 sequence is 15 residues long. V was pared by 6 bases and J by 5 bases, with 10 bases of the junction left unmatched. The germline gives CDR1 SGHTA, CDR2 FQGNSA. Study-wide results and caveats: TRBV6-2, TRBV6-3 and other indistinguishable V segments were excluded. Across donors, sequencing depth was assumed by presence/absence analyses to be roughly uniform.

This TCR derives from a woman between 18 and 30 years old in good health and CMV-seropositive. What was sequenced was PBMCs. V and J are TRBV7-2 and TRBJ2-5, with 9 bases matching TRBD2. CDR3 residues: CASRGIAGVWETQYF. The CDR3 bases are TGTGCCAGCAGAGGAATAGCGGGAGTGTGGGAGACCCAGTACTTC.